The T cell receptor (beta chain) under discussion was sequenced for a study of vaccination effects on CD4 cells after COVID-19. Study overall: Everyone in the study got two shots of either the BNT162b2 or mRNA-1273 vaccine.

Scientists isolated CD4+ T cells after a roughly ten-day culture period ended. The V gene end was trimmed by 1 base and the J gene end by 5 bases; junction bases not matched to a gene: 10. The CDR3 consists of 17 residues. CDR1 and CDR2 (germline): SGHDT, YYEEEE. Repertoires were generated with immunoSEQ multiplex PCR, while TCRdb's copy carries only in-frame clones and drops some. The sample shows about 58,000 clones, around 80% of them seen only once. Worth noting for this clone: Its antigen is unidentified.

This clonotype originated in a human donor who received a COVID-19 vaccine. The chain has TRBV5-6 and TRBJ1-4; the match to TRBD1 covers 8 bases. The sequenced sample was CD4+ T cells from PBMCs cultured without peptide, obtained before COVID-19 vaccination. CDR3 region: CASSLYGQGVQNEKLFF. The CDR3 DNA follows: TGTGCCAGCAGCTTGTATGGACAGGGAGTCCAAAATGAAAAACTGTTTTTT.